A single sample gave rise to the 24 T cell receptor beta chains below, sequenced in a study of T cells expressing NK-cell markers. TCRdb reprocessed the 5' RACE reads and keeps a single row for each CDR3 protein, giving no DNA. Recorded for this sample: around 550,000 distinct CDR3 sequences. The specimen was blood T cells: a sorted CD56 or NKG2C T cell subset, CD4+ or CD8+ T cells, or bulk PBMC T cells (not recorded which). These receptors were taken from a man younger than 35 in good health.

V gene TRBV20-1 combines with J gene TRBJ2-5; TCRdb's assignment of TRBD2 cannot be checked, as there is no DNA. There are 15 residues in the CDR3. Germline V gene sequence: CDR1 DFQATT, CDR2 SNEGSKA (reference sequence). The CDR3 here is CSAGIAGGTQETQYF.

CDR3 protein: CAISAPGQGASEAFF. This rearrangement joins TRBV10-3 to TRBJ1-1; TCRdb picks TRBD1, but there is no DNA to check that call. Germline V lookup: CDR1 ENHRY, CDR2 SYGVKD. CDR3 size: 15 residues.

The chain carries TRBV24-1 and TRBJ2-3; the TCRdb call, TRBD1, lacks DNA for checking. The CDR3 runs to 15 residues. Germline CDR1 reads KGHDR; CDR2 reads SFDVKD. CDR3 sequence: CATSTVGWTADTQYF.

The chain has TRBV12-3 or TRBV12-4 and TRBJ2-7; the TRBD1 assignment by TCRdb is unverifiable without DNA. This CDR3 has 16 residues. Here the CDR3 reads CASNVGGAGLSYEQYF.

The J gene is TRBJ1-5, the V gene TRBV19; TCRdb returns TRBD1, unconfirmable since there is no DNA. This CDR3 has 14 amino acids. Germline V gives CDR1 LNHDA, CDR2 SQIVND (reference sequence). The chain's CDR3 is CASRDNRGNQPQHF.

The chain carries TRBV12-3 or TRBV12-4 and TRBJ1-4. The CDR3 contains 16 residues. The CDR3 region is CASSLALGPRDEKLFF.

The V gene is TRBV18, the J gene TRBJ2-1. Germline CDR1 KGHSH, CDR2 LQKENI. The CDR3 sequence is 16 residues long. The CDR3: CASSPVGRNANNEQFF.

This chain connects TRBV10-2 to TRBJ2-7. Germline CDR1 and CDR2: WSHSY and SAAADI. There are 13 residues in the CDR3. CDR3 protein: CASSGVHTYEQYF.

The chain is built from TRBV18 and TRBJ2-3; with no DNA, the TCRdb D assignment of TRBD2 cannot be verified. The CDR3 totals 14 residues. Germline assignment: CDR1 KGHSH and CDR2 LQKENI. CDR3 region: CASSPASFTDTQYF.

The chain couples TRBV29-1 to TRBJ2-1; TCRdb lists TRBD1, though no DNA is available to test this call. Germline V gene data show CDR1 as SQVTM and CDR2 as ANQGSEA. The CDR3 runs 15 residues. The chain's CDR3 is CSGATGGTPYNEQFF.

The V gene is TRBV29-1, the J gene TRBJ1-4. The CDR3 runs to 12 residues. CDR1 is SQVTM and CDR2 is ANQGSEA in the germline V gene. CDR3 sequence: CSVADGNEKLFF.

The chain has TRBV12-3 or TRBV12-4 and TRBJ1-2; checking the TCRdb D call of TRBD1 is not possible without DNA. This CDR3 has 14 amino acids. The CDR3 spells CASSKGGAGYGYTF.

The chain couples TRBV5-1 to TRBJ2-5; no DNA is available, so the TRBD1 call from TCRdb remains unchecked. Germline CDR1 SGHRS, CDR2 YFSETQ. This CDR3 contains 15 residues. The CDR3 protein is CASSLTGNPQETQYF.

The chain couples TRBV3-1 to TRBJ1-1; the TCRdb call, TRBD1, lacks DNA for checking. The germline gives CDR1 LGHDT, CDR2 YNNKEL (reference sequence). The CDR3 contains 16 residues. The CDR3 sequence is CASSQFGGAGNTEAFF.

The chain recombines TRBV9 with TRBJ2-5. Germline CDR1 and CDR2: SGDLS and YYNGEE. CDR3 length: 17 residues. This CDR3 reads CASSPPSGNSVGETQYF.

The chain combines TRBV24-1 with TRBJ2-1; lacking DNA, the TRBD1 call made by TCRdb goes unchecked. This CDR3 has 16 amino acids. Germline lookup yields CDR1 KGHDR and CDR2 SFDVKD. This CDR3 is CATSGTGTGVINEQFF.

The V call is TRBV20-1, the J call TRBJ1-4. There are 14 residues in the CDR3. Germline V gene data show CDR1 as DFQATT and CDR2 as SNEGSKA (reference sequence). CDR3 protein: CSARDLAENEKLFF.

The chain joins TRBV7-2 to TRBJ2-3. In germline, CDR1 is SGHTA, CDR2 FQGNSA. The CDR3 extends over 13 amino acids. The CDR3 spells CASSVYHADTQYF.

The chain is built from TRBV20-1 and TRBJ2-1; the D gene TCRdb calls, TRBD2, cannot be checked with no DNA. The germline V gene encodes CDR1 DFQATT and CDR2 SNEGSKA (reference sequence). CDR3 length: 14 residues. CDR3 amino acids: CSASQGLVAGEQFF.

The chain carries TRBV6-2 or TRBV6-3 and TRBJ2-3; TCRdb indicates TRBD2, and absent DNA this call remains unverified. CDR3 size: 17 residues. Germline V gene lookup returns CDR1 MNHEY and CDR2 SVGEGT. The CDR3 loop is CASSYVQARAWTDTQYF.

The V and J genes are TRBV24-1 and TRBJ2-1; TCRdb reports TRBD2, a call that lacks DNA to check it against. CDR1 KGHDR and CDR2 SFDVKD come from the germline V gene. CDR3 length equals 20 residues. CDR3 residues: CATSDLPGTSGGQVYNEQFF.

The rearrangement links TRBV12-3 or TRBV12-4 to TRBJ2-7; TCRdb selects TRBD1, and the lack of DNA leaves this call unchecked. CDR3 size: 15 residues. The CDR3: CASSSPETGRVEQYF.

The gene calls are TRBV12-3 or TRBV12-4 and TRBJ2-1; the TRBD2 assignment by TCRdb is unverifiable without DNA. CDR3 length: 15 residues. This CDR3 reads CASSLEGLAVNEQFF.

The CDR3 loop reads CAWSLAGASEQFF. The rearrangement links TRBV30 to TRBJ2-1; TCRdb outputs TRBD2, but without DNA this stays unchecked. Germline V CDR1 and CDR2: GTSNPN, SVGIG (reference sequence). This CDR3 contains 13 residues. The full variable domain, in which reference TRBV30 and TRBJ2-1 provide the parts outside the CDR3, is SQTIHQWPATLVQPVGSPLSLECTVEGTSNPNLYWYRQAAGRGLQLLFYSVGIGQISSEVPQNLSASRPQDRQFILSSKKLLLSDSGFYLCAWSLAGASEQFFGPGTRLTVL.